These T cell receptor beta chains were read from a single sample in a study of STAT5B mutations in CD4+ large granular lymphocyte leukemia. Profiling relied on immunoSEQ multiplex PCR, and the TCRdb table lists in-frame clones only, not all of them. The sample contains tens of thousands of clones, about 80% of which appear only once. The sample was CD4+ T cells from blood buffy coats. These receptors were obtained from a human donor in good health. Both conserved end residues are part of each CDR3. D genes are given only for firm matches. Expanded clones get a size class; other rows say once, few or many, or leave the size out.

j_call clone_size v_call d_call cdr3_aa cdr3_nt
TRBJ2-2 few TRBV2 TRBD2 CASRATAGGGTGELFF TGTGCCAGCAGGGCCACGGCGGGGGGGGGCACCGGGGAGCTGTTTTTT
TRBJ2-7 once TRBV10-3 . CAISESDSYEQYF TGTGCCATCAGTGAGTCCGACAGTTACGAGCAGTACTTC
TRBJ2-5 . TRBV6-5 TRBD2 CASRASGKETQYF TGTGCCAGCCGGGCTAGCGGGAAAGAGACCCAGTACTTC
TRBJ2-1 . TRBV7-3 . CASSLDNRAGNEQFF TGTGCCAGCAGCTTAGATAACCGGGCGGGCAATGAGCAGTTCTTC
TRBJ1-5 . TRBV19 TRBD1 CATLQAGTDNQPQHF TGTGCCACATTACAAGCCGGGACAGACAATCAGCCCCAGCATTTT
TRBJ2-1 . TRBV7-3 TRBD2 CASSQRGQPYNEQFF TGTGCCAGCAGTCAGCGGGGGCAACCCTACAATGAGCAGTTCTTC
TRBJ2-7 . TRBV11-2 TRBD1 CASSFRGLSYNDEQYF TGTGCCAGCAGCTTTAGGGGGCTCAGCTATAATGACGAGCAGTACTTC
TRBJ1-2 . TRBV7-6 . CASSLNEGSYGYTF TGTGCCAGCAGCTTAAATGAGGGCAGCTATGGCTACACCTTC
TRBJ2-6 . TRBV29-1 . CSVFKQGLGANVLTF TGCAGCGTGTTTAAACAGGGTCTCGGGGCCAACGTCCTGACTTTC
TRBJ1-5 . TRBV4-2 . CASSQDGQGLGQPQHF TGTGCCAGCAGCCAAGATGGCCAGGGGTTGGGACAGCCCCAGCATTTT
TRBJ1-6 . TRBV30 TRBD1 CAWSGTGKAPLHF TGTGCCTGGAGCGGGACAGGGAAGGCACCCCTCCACTTT
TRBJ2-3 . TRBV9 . CASSVGGRAVGGVMNTQYF TGTGCCAGCAGCGTAGGGGGTAGAGCAGTCGGCGGGGTGATGAATACGCAGTATTTT
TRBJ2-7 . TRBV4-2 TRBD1 CASSRTGTVKIYEQYF TGTGCCAGCAGCCGAACCGGGACAGTTAAAATCTACGAGCAGTACTTC
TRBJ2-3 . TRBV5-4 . CASSLDTRADTQYF TGTGCCAGCAGCTTGGACACGCGAGCAGATACGCAGTATTTT
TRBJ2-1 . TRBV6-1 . CASSEARSSTEQFF TGTGCCAGCAGTGAAGCGCGCTCTAGCACTGAGCAGTTCTTC
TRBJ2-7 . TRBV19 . CASSIRRALNYEQYF TGTGCCAGTAGTATCCGACGGGCACTGAACTACGAGCAGTACTTC
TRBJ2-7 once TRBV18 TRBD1 CASSQPTGEREQYF TGTGCCAGCTCCCAGCCGACAGGGGAGCGCGAGCAGTACTTC
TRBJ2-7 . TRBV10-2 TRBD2 CASSRGGGRNYEQYF TGCGCCAGCAGCCGCGGGGGGGGCCGCAACTACGAGCAGTACTTC
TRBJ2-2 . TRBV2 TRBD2 CASSLAGSNTGELFF TGTGCCAGCAGTTTAGCGGGGTCGAACACCGGGGAGCTGTTTTTT
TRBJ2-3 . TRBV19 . CASSHPWTLTSTDTQYF TGTGCCAGTAGCCACCCCTGGACACTAACTAGCACAGATACGCAGTATTTT
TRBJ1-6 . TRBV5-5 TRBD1 CASSTRTGYNSPLHF TGTGCCAGCAGCACCCGGACAGGTTATAATTCACCCCTCCACTTT
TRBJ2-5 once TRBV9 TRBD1 CASSGQGSLQETQYF TGTGCCAGCAGCGGACAGGGGTCCCTTCAAGAGACCCAGTACTTC
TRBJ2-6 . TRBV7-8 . CASSLATQGSVLTF TGTGCCAGCAGCTTAGCCACGCAGGGAAGTGTCCTGACTTTC
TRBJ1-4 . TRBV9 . CASSVALRGELFF TGTGCCAGCAGCGTAGCCCTTAGGGGAGAACTGTTTTTT
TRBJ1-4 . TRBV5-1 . CASSPGTQTDEKLFF TGCGCCAGCAGCCCCGGGACCCAGACAGATGAAAAACTGTTTTTT
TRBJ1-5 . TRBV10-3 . CATQQGGNQPQHF TGTGCCACCCAGCAGGGAGGGAATCAGCCCCAGCATTTT
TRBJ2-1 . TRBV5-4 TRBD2 CASRPGLAVRSYNEQFF TGTGCCAGCAGGCCGGGACTAGCGGTCCGCTCCTACAATGAGCAGTTCTTC
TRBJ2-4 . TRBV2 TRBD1 CATDDRALAKNIQYF TGTGCCACCGATGACAGGGCCCTAGCCAAAAACATTCAGTACTTC
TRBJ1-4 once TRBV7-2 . CASSQTRQPPNEKLFF TGTGCCAGCAGCCAGACTCGACAGCCTCCTAATGAAAAACTGTTTTTT
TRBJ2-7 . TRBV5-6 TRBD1 CASSFGTGSSYEQYF TGTGCCAGCAGCTTCGGGACAGGGAGCTCCTACGAGCAGTACTTC
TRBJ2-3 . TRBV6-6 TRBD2 CASSQGLAGVDTQYF TGTGCCAGCAGCCAGGGACTAGCGGGAGTGGATACGCAGTATTTT
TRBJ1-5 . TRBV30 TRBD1 CAWSVDRDQPQHF TGTGCCTGGAGTGTGGACAGGGATCAGCCCCAGCATTTT
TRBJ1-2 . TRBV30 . CAWSRNRDYGYTF TGTGCCTGGAGTAGAAACAGGGACTATGGCTACACCTTC
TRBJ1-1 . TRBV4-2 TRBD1 CASSQDSQGAGTEAFF TGTGCCAGCAGCCAAGATTCACAGGGGGCCGGCACTGAAGCTTTCTTT
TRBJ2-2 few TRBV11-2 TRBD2 CASSLGGLARDTGELFF TGTGCCAGCAGCTTAGGCGGACTAGCCCGGGACACCGGGGAGCTGTTTTTT
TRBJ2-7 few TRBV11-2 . CASSLESGIDEQYF TGTGCCAGCAGCTTAGAATCGGGTATCGACGAGCAGTACTTC
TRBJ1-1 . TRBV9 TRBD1 CASSFTGEDTEAFF TGTGCCAGCAGCTTCACAGGGGAGGACACTGAAGCTTTCTTT
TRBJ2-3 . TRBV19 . CASSSRGKGDTQYF TGTGCCAGTAGTAGTCGGGGCAAGGGAGATACGCAGTATTTT
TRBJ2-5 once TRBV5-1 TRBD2 CASSTGTSGSPETQYF TGCGCCAGCAGCACGGGGACTAGCGGGAGTCCAGAGACCCAGTACTTC
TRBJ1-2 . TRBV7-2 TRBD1 CASSFRQGVDYGYTF TGTGCCAGCAGCTTCCGACAGGGGGTGGACTATGGCTACACCTTC
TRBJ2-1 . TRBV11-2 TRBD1 CASSLGDRGRNNEQFF TGTGCCAGCAGCTTAGGAGACAGGGGGCGGAATAATGAGCAGTTCTTC
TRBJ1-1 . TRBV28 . CASSHWKWGRHTEAFF TGTGCCAGCAGCCACTGGAAGTGGGGGCGGCACACTGAAGCTTTCTTT
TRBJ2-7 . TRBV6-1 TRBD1 CASITRGHSEQYF TGTGCCAGCATCACAAGGGGGCACAGCGAGCAGTACTTC
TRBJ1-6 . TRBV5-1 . CASSLVSGYNSPLHF TGCGCCAGCAGCTTGGTTTCGGGGTACAATTCACCCCTCCACTTT
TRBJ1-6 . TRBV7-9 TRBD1 CASSPRTGSSSPLHF TGTGCCAGCAGCCCGCGGACAGGGAGTTCCTCACCCCTCCACTTT
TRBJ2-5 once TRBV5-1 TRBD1 CASSSRRQGQETQYF TGCGCCAGCAGCTCGAGAAGACAGGGCCAAGAGACCCAGTACTTC
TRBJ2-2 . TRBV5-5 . CASSLRAPPNTGELFF TGTGCCAGCAGCTTGAGGGCACCCCCGAACACCGGGGAGCTGTTTTTT
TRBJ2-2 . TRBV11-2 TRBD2 CASSFFSGRGPGELFF TGTGCCAGCAGCTTTTTTAGCGGGAGAGGCCCCGGGGAGCTGTTTTTT
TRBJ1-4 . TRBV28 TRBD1 CASSSGQGEEKLFF TGTGCCAGCAGTTCGGGACAGGGTGAAGAAAAACTGTTTTTT
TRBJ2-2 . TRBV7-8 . CASSPMADTGELFF TGTGCCAGCAGCCCGATGGCGGACACCGGGGAGCTGTTTTTT
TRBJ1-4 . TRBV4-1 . CASSQGQTSREKLFF TGCGCCAGCAGCCAAGGACAGACTTCGAGGGAAAAACTGTTTTTT
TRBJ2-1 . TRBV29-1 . CGVRAAGTLYNEQFF TGCGGTGTAAGAGCTGCCGGGACTCTTTACAATGAGCAGTTCTTC
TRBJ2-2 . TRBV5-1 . CASSHPGTLLVPGELFF TGCGCCAGCAGCCACCCAGGGACCCTTCTAGTCCCCGGGGAGCTGTTTTTT
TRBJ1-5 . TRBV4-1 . CASSQVQGGSNQPQHF TGCGCCAGCAGCCAAGTGCAAGGAGGGAGCAATCAGCCCCAGCATTTT
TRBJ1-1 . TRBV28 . CASILSRGDTEAFF TGTGCCAGCATCCTTTCTCGGGGCGACACTGAAGCTTTCTTT